This paragraph reports one T cell receptor (beta chain). Antigen specificity is unknown. The sample is drawn from a study of T cells in Graves' hyperthyroidism and ophthalmopathy. Points from the study as a whole: Most thyroid clonotypes that were expanded above 0.001 also turned up in blood. The model forecast ophthalmopathy, anticipating it by a median around 6.5 months before onset.

Per germline, CDR1 LNHNV and CDR2 YYDKDF (reference sequence). The germline V and J ends were trimmed by 0 bases and 2 bases, with 10 bases remaining between them. There are 15 residues in the CDR3. Among ophthalmopathy patients, the Clinical Activity Score reached at least 3, the NOSPECS grade reached at least 4, and duration remained under 3 months. It was RNA transcripts that yielded the amplified TCR beta CDR3 regions. The HTBI primer set was used in a first-round RT-PCR of the TCR CDR3. TCRdb fed the multiplex PCR reads into MiXCR, producing one record per CDR3 protein. Of 530,000 or so distinct CDR3 sequences listed, approximately 25% are singletons.

The sequencing input was blood. The receptor was isolated from a woman aged 30 to 39 with Graves' ophthalmopathy. The V gene is TRBV15, the J gene TRBJ2-5; D possibly corresponds to TRBD2 (6 bases). The CDR3, as DNA: TGTGCCACCAGCAGAGATTGGGCGGGGCAAGAGACCCAGTACTTC. Protein: CATSRDWAGQETQYF.